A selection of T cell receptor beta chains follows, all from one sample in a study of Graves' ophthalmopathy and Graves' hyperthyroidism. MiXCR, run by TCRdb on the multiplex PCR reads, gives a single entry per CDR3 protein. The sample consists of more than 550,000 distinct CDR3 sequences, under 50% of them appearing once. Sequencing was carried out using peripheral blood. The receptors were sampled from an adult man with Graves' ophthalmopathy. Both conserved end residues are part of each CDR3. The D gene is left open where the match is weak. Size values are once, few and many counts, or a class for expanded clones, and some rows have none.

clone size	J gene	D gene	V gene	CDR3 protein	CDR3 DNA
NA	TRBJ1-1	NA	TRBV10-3	CASSEILEILGGDTEAFF	TGTGCCAGCAGTGAAATCCTCGAAATCTTGGGAGGGGACACTGAAGCTTTCTTT
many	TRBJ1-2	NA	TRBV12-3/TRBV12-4	CASSLARTGTNYGYTF	TGTGCCAGCAGTTTAGCCCGGACGGGAACTAACTATGGCTACACCTTC
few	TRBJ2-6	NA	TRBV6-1	CASSEGSSGANVLTF	TGTGCCAGCAGTGAAGGTAGCTCTGGGGCCAACGTCCTGACTTTC
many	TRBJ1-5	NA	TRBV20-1	CSASPSNQPQHF	TGCAGTGCTAGTCCGAGCAATCAGCCCCAGCATTTT
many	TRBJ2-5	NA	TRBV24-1	CATSDVLGRGETQYF	TGTGCCACCAGTGATGTCCTGGGGCGCGGAGAGACCCAGTACTTC
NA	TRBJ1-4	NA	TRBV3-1	CASSQARGEKLFF	TGTGCCAGCAGCCAAGCTCGGGGTGAAAAACTGTTTTTT
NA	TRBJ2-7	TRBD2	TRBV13	CASSPFSGGSYEQYF	TGCGCCAGCAGCCCCTTTTCTGGCGGGAGTTACGAGCAGTACTTC
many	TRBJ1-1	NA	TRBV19	CASSSLRGSAFF	TGTGCCAGTAGTTCCCTCCGGGGTTCGGCTTTCTTT
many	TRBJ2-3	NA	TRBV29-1	CSVEDPVDTQYF	TGCAGCGTTGAAGATCCAGTGGATACGCAGTATTTT
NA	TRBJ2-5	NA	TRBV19	CASSPSLDRYQETQYF	TGTGCCAGCTCCCCCTCCCTGGACAGATACCAAGAGACCCAGTACTTC
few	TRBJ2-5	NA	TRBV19	CASSMPPGPSQSVSRETQYF	TGTGCCAGTAGTATGCCACCGGGACCCAGCCAATCAGTGTCTCGGGAGACCCAGTACTTC
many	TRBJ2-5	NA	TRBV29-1	CSAQRGTDQETQYF	TGCAGCGCCCAAAGGGGGACCGATCAAGAGACCCAGTACTTC
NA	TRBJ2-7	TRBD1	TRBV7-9	CASSRESRDSFEQYF	TGTGCCAGCAGCAGAGAGTCCCGGGACAGTTTCGAGCAGTACTTC
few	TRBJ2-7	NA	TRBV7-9	CASSQSFSYEQYF	TGTGCCAGCAGCCAGTCCTTCTCCTACGAGCAGTACTTC
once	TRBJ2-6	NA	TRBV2	CASSRSHNANVLTF	TGTGCCAGCAGCCGGTCCCACAACGCCAACGTCCTGACTTTC
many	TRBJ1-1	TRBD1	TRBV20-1	CSARGQGELMNTEAFF	TGCAGTGCTAGGGGACAGGGAGAGCTCATGAACACTGAAGCTTTCTTT
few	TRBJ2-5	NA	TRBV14	CASSASLAQETQYF	TGTGCCAGCAGCGCCTCATTAGCCCAAGAGACCCAGTACTTC
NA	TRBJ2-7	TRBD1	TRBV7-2	CASSWGQVIYEQYF	TGTGCCAGCAGCTGGGGACAGGTGATCTACGAGCAGTACTTC
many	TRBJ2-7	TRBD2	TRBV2	CASSDGRAPYEQYF	TGTGCCAGCAGTGACGGGAGGGCCCCCTACGAGCAGTACTTC
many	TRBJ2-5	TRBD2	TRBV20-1	CSAPDWGGETQYF	TGCAGTGCTCCCGATTGGGGGGGAGAGACCCAGTACTTC
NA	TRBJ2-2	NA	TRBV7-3	CASAQIGELFF	TGTGCCAGCGCACAAATCGGGGAGCTGTTTTTT
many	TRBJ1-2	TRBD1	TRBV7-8	CASSSTGGVFYGYTF	TGTGCCAGCAGCTCGACAGGGGGCGTTTTCTATGGCTACACCTTC
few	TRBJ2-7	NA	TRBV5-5	CASSEDPSGEQYF	TGTGCCAGCAGCGAGGACCCTTCGGGGGAGCAGTACTTC
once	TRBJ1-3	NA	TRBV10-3	CASSDGGRKGGNTIYF	TGTGCCAGCAGTGACGGTGGGCGCAAGGGCGGAAACACCATATATTTT
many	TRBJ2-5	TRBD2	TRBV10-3	CAISETIAGGAQETQYF	TGTGCCATCAGTGAAACTATAGCGGGAGGAGCTCAAGAGACCCAGTACTTC
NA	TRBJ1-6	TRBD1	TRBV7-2	CASSSPGQGGSPLHF	TGTGCCAGCAGCTCTCCGGGACAGGGAGGATCACCCCTCCACTTT
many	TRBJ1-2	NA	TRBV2	CASSEVANYGYTF	TGTGCCAGCAGTGAAGTAGCTAACTATGGCTACACCTTC
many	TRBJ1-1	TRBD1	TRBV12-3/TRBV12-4	CASSGNRGNTEAFF	TGTGCCAGCAGTGGGAACAGGGGGAACACTGAAGCTTTCTTT
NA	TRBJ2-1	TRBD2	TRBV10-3	CAIRERGTLGNEQFF	TGTGCCATCAGGGAGCGGGGGACCTTAGGTAATGAGCAGTTCTTC
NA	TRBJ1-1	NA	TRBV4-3	CASSLGGTPNNEAFF	TGCGCCAGCAGCTTAGGGGGGACACCGAACAATGAAGCTTTCTTT
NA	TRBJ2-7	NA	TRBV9	CASSPLGTVRGEQYF	TGTGCCAGCAGCCCCCTGGGCACCGTGAGGGGTGAGCAGTACTTC
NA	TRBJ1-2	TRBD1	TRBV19	CASPTGVGGYTF	TGTGCCAGCCCCACAGGGGTCGGGGGCTACACCTTC
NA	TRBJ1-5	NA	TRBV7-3	CASSSNRDQPQHF	TGTGCCAGCAGCTCAAATAGAGATCAGCCCCAGCATTTT
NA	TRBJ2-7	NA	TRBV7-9	CASSIAGGLLYEQYF	TGTGCCAGCAGCATCGCCGGGGGCCTCCTCTACGAGCAGTACTTC
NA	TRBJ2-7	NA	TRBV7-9	CASSTRRDGSYEQYF	TGTGCCAGCTCAACGAGACGGGACGGTTCCTACGAGCAGTACTTC
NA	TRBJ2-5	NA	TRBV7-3	CASSTAGVGRETQYF	TGTGCCAGCAGCACTGCCGGGGTAGGGCGAGAGACCCAGTACTTC
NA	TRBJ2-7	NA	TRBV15	CATSQDGTRLSYEQYF	TGTGCCACCAGCCAAGATGGTACCCGACTCTCCTACGAGCAGTACTTC
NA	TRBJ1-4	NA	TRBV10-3	CASIHAGSATNEKLFF	TGTGCCAGCATACACGCAGGGAGTGCAACTAATGAAAAACTGTTTTTT
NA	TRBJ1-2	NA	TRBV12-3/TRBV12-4	CASSGERGVGYTF	TGTGCCAGCAGTGGGGAAAGGGGAGTCGGCTACACCTTC
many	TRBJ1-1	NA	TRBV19	CASSIGQTNTEAFF	TGTGCCAGTAGTATTGGACAGACAAACACTGAAGCTTTCTTT
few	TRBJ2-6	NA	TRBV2	CASSEGTGANVLTF	TGTGCCAGCAGTGAGGGGACAGGGGCCAACGTCCTGACTTTC